The T cell receptor (beta chain) described here comes from a study of CD8 T cells in Susac syndrome. Looking at the study overall: Intravenous immunoglobulin alone or corticosteroids were being given to patients with Susac syndrome at blood draw, unless they were therapy-naive.

Germline V gives CDR1 MNHEY, CDR2 SVGAGI. This CDR3 is built from 15 residues. With V trimmed by 0 bases and J by 6 bases, 5 bases remained unmatched. Random hexamers were used to reverse transcribe the RNA input (about 0.5 to 1 ug). An immunoSEQ multiplex PCR amplified TCR beta CDR3 over 54 Vbeta and 13 Jbeta. TCRdb processed the immunoSEQ multiplex PCR reads anew with MiXCR; each CDR3 protein has one entry. Of about 210,000 distinct CDR3 sequences detected, about 95% appear once; the ten largest clones hold 0.15% to 0.2%. This TCR derives from a human donor with Susac syndrome. Source material: CD4+ T cells from PBMCs. The chain uses TRBV6-5 and TRBJ1-5; 7 bases match TRBD1. Written as DNA, the CDR3 is TGTGCCAGCAGTTACTCGCCAGGGGGGGGTCAGCCCCAGCATTTT. Encoded protein: CASSYSPGGGQPQHF.